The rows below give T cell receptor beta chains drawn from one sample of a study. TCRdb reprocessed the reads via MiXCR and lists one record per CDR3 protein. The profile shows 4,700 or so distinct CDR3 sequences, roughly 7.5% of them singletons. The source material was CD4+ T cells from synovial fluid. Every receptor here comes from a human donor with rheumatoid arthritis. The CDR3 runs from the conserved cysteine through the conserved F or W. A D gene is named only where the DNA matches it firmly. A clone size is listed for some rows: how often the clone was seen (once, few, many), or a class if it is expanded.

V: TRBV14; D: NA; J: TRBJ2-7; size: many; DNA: TGTGCCAGCAGCCATTCCGTCTACGAGCAGTACTTC; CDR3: CASSHSVYEQYF
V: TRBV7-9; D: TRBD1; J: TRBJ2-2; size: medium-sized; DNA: TGTGCCAGCAGCCAGGGGGCAAGCGACACCGGGGAGCTGTTTTTT; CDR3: CASSQGASDTGELFF
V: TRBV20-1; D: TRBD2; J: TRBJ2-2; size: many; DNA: TGCAGTGCTAGCCGACTAGCGGGAGCTGAAGGCGGGGAGCTGTTTTTT; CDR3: CSASRLAGAEGGELFF
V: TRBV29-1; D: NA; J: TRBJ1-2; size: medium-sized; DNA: TGCAGCGTTGAACCACCGGGACGGCCTTATGGCTACACCTTC; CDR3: CSVEPPGRPYGYTF
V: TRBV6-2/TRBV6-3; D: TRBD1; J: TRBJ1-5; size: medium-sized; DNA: TGTGCCATACAACAGGGGATTTCGAGCAATCAGCCCCAGCATTTT; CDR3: CAIQQGISSNQPQHF
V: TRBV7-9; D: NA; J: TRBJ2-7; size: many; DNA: TGTGCCAGCAGCTCTGCGAACCAATTCGAGCAGTACTTC; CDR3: CASSSANQFEQYF
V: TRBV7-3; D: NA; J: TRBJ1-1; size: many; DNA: TGTGCCAGCTCCCCAAACCCGGGGAACACTGAAGCTTTCTTT; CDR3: CASSPNPGNTEAFF
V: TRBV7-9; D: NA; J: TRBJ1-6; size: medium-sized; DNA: TGTGCCAGCAGCTTAGCGCTGCAGGGCCGGTCACCCCTCCACTTT; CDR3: CASSLALQGRSPLHF
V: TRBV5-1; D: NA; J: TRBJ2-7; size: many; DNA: TGCGCCAGCAGCTTGGCTAACGGACCCTACGAGCAGTACTTC; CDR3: CASSLANGPYEQYF
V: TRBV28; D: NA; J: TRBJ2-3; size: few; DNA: TGTGCCAGCAGCTCCCTAGTTCGGACAGATACGCAGTATTTT; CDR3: CASSSLVRTDTQYF
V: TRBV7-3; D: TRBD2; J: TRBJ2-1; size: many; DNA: TGTGCCAGCAGCCAACTAGCGGGAGTATACAATGAGCAGTTCTTC; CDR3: CASSQLAGVYNEQFF
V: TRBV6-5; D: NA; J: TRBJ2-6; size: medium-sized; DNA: TGTGCCAGCGGGGGGACAGCTGGGGCCAACGTCCTGACTTTC; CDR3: CASGGTAGANVLTF
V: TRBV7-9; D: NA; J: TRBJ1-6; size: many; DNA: TGTGCCAGCACTCTAGGGTGGGACAATTCACCCCTCCACTTT; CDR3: CASTLGWDNSPLHF
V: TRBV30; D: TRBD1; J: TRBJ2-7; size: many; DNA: TGTGCCTGGAGGAACCGGGACAGACCATCGGGCGAGCAGTACTTC; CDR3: CAWRNRDRPSGEQYF
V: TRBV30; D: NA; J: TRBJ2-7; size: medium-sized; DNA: TGTGCCTGGAGTGTAAGGCAGGCTCTCTCCTACGAGCAGTACTTC; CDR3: CAWSVRQALSYEQYF
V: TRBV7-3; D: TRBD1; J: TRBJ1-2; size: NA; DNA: TGTGCCAGCAGCGCTGGACAGGGGGCCTATGGCTACACCTTC; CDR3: CASSAGQGAYGYTF
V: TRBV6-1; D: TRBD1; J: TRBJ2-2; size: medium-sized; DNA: TGTGCCAGCAGTCGACAGGGTGTGCGGGAGCTGTTTTTT; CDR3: CASSRQGVRELFF
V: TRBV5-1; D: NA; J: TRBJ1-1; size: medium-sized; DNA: TGCGCCAGCAGCAACGGACAGCCCAACACTGAAGCTTTCTTT; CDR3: CASSNGQPNTEAFF
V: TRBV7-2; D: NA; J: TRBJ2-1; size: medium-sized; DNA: TGTGCCAGCAGCTTAGTAGACGGGAGAACTGGCAATGAGCAGTTCTTC; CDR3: CASSLVDGRTGNEQFF
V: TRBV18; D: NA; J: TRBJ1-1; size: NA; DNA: TGTGCCAGCTCATTATTGGACGGGATCATGAACACTGAAGCTTTCTTT; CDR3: CASSLLDGIMNTEAFF
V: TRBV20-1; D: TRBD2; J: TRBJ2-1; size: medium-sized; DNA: TGCAGTGCTGAGGGACTAGCGGGAGGCCCTTACAATGAGCAGTTCTTC; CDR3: CSAEGLAGGPYNEQFF
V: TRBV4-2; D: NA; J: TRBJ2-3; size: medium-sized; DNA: TGTGCCAGCAGCCAAAGCATACAGGGCAGCACAGATACGCAGTATTTT; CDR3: CASSQSIQGSTDTQYF
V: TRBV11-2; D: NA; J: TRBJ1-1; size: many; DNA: TGTGCCAGCAGCTTAGAACCTCGGATTGGGGCCACTGAAGCTTTCTTT; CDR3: CASSLEPRIGATEAFF
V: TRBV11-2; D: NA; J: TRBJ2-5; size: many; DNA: TGTGCCAGCAGCCGGACAGACGGGACCCAGTACTTC; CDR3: CASSRTDGTQYF
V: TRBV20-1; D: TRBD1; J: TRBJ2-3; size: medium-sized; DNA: TGCAGTGCGGCCGGGACAGGGGCAGATACGCAGTATTTT; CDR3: CSAAGTGADTQYF
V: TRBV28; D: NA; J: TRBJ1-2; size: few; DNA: TGTGCCATCGCGGATAACAGGGTTGTCAATGGCTACACCTTC; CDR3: CAIADNRVVNGYTF